The clone carrying this TCR beta chain was found many times. What it recognizes is unknown. Trimming shortened V by 2 bases and J by 6 bases, and 11 bases separated the two germline ends. The CDR3 runs to 13 residues. Germline V lookup: CDR1 SGHRS, CDR2 YFSETQ. The data were obtained in a study of CD8 T cells in ankylosing spondylitis. Overall study findings and caveats: Disease-associated clonotypes exhibited CD8+ identity and were relatively infrequent in peripheral blood. Within matched ankylosing spondylitis synovial fluid, disease-linked clones were reportedly significantly enriched.

TCRdb used MiXCR to reprocess the 5' RACE reads, holding one entry per CDR3 protein. Altogether around 130,000 distinct CDR3 sequences are present, approximately 6.8% being singletons, with the ten largest covering 9% to 15%. The chain joins TRBV5-1 to TRBJ1-1; tentative D call: TRBD1 (5 bases). What was sequenced was blood, either unsorted or a sorted T cell fraction (not recorded which). The TCR sequence derives from a male donor with ankylosing spondylitis or in good health (not recorded which). The CDR3 DNA reads TGCGCCAGCAGCTTTAGTGGACAACCTGAAGCTTTCTTT. This sequence encodes CASSFSGQPEAFF.